The 17 T cell receptor beta chains listed next were all sequenced from one sample in a study of technical replicates of blood from several donors. Data came from immunoSEQ multiplex PCR; TCRdb stores just in-frame clones and leaves some out. In the table there are roughly 70,000 clones, 80% to 95% of which are singletons. Specimen: PBMCs. The source of these receptors is a human donor in good health. Some clones in this sample may be carry-over from other donors' samples.

This sequence joins TRBV9 and TRBJ2-5; 12 nucleotides agree with TRBD2. The CDR3 runs to 16 residues. Germline CDR1 is SGDLS and CDR2 is YYNGEE. V lost 0 bases to trimming and J lost 5 bases; unmatched junction nucleotides: 5. DNA for the CDR3: TGTGCCAGCAGCGTAGGGCTAGCGGGAGGGCGGGAGACCCAGTACTTC. Protein product: CASSVGLAGGRETQYF.

The gene calls are TRBV2 and TRBJ2-5; TRBD1 is a possible D gene (5 bases). V was cut by 8 bases and J by 3 bases, with 16 bases left in between. Germline V gene sequence: CDR1 SNHLY, CDR2 FYNNEI. The CDR3 contains 14 residues. This CDR3 reads CASVEPQGKETQYF. CDR3 nucleotides: TGTGCCAGCGTTGAACCTCAGGGAAAAGAGACCCAGTACTTC.

CDR3 nucleotide sequence: TGTGCCAGCAGCCTCGGACTAGATGGGTATGAGCAGTTCTTC. This gives the protein CASSLGLDGYEQFF. The rearrangement joins TRBV7-2 to TRBJ2-1; 7 bases are a match to TRBD2. CDR3 length: 14 residues. CDR1 and CDR2 (germline): SGHTA, FQGNSA. V lost 5 bases to trimming and J lost 8 bases; unmatched junction nucleotides: 9.

The chain uses TRBV6-6 and TRBJ2-7, with TRBD1 matching 7 bases. CDR3 size: 12 residues. V trimming: 6 bases; J trimming: 6 bases; junction bases outside the gene matches: 5. The germline V gene has CDR1 MNHNY and CDR2 SVGAGI (reference sequence). The chain's CDR3 is CASRTTGFEQYF. CDR3 nucleotide sequence: TGTGCCAGCAGAACGACAGGGTTCGAGCAGTACTTC.

The V call is TRBV12-5, the J call TRBJ1-5; D might be TRBD1 (6 bases). In germline, CDR1 is LGHNT, CDR2 FRNRAP. Trimming took off 1 base at V and 7 bases at J, with 14 bases between the two ends. This CDR3 has 15 amino acids. The CDR3 reads CASGLEQGGNQPQHF. CDR3 coding DNA: TGTGCTAGTGGTTTGGAACAGGGTGGGAACCAGCCCCAGCATTTT.

This clone was found a few times. The CDR3 is CASSRQGGSEAFF. As DNA, the CDR3 is TGCGCCAGCAGCCGTCAGGGGGGCTCTGAAGCTTTCTTT. V is TRBV4-1 and J is TRBJ1-1; 7 nucleotides match TRBD1. Germline V gene data show CDR1 as MGHRA and CDR2 as YSYEKL. V shed 4 bases, J shed 6 bases, and the junction held 5 bases outside the gene matches. The CDR3 sequence is 13 residues long.

This clone was found a few times. The genes are TRBV7-2 and TRBJ2-7; 8 bases are a match to TRBD2. CDR1 and CDR2 (germline): SGHTA, FQGNSA. The CDR3 sequence is 14 residues long. The trim removed 3 bases at V and 2 bases at J, leaving 3 bases unmatched. This chain's CDR3 is CASSFTSGTYEQYF. CDR3 DNA: TGTGCCAGCAGCTTTACTAGCGGTACCTACGAGCAGTACTTC.

The V and J genes are TRBV7-3 and TRBJ2-5; weak D call: TRBD1 (6 bases). Trimming left V 5 bases short and J 4 bases short, with 14 bases between. The CDR3 is 14 amino acids. In germline, CDR1 is SGHTA, CDR2 FQGTGA. The CDR3 loop reads CASSPGTKGETQYF. CDR3 in DNA: TGTGCCAGCAGCCCCGGGACAAAGGGAGAGACCCAGTACTTC.

The chain is built from TRBV5-1 and TRBJ2-5; 8 positions match TRBD2. Per the germline V gene, CDR1 is SGHRS and CDR2 is YFSETQ. The V segment lost 0 bases and the J segment 2 bases; nucleotides outside the gene matches: 3. The CDR3 consists of 15 residues. The CDR3 region is CASSLGGGGQETQYF. DNA of the CDR3: TGCGCCAGCAGCTTGGGAGGCGGGGGGCAAGAGACCCAGTACTTC.

Only one count was recorded for this clone. The chain uses TRBV18 and TRBJ1-6; 8 bases are shared with TRBD1. This CDR3 spans 16 amino acids. The germline V gene encodes CDR1 KGHSH and CDR2 LQKENI. V lost 1 base, J lost 10 bases, and 9 bases stayed unmatched. The CDR3 DNA sequence: TGTGCCAGCTCACCACAAGCAGGACAGGGTGGCTCACCCCTCCACTTT. This codes for CASSPQAGQGGSPLHF.

The chain is built from TRBV9 and TRBJ2-7; 8 bases fit TRBD2. Germline loops: CDR1 SGDLS, CDR2 YYNGEE. The V and J ends lost 3 bases and 6 bases, in that order; junction bases with no gene match: 8. CDR3 length: 14 residues. CDR3 sequence: CASSAGLGSLEQYF. As DNA, the CDR3 is TGTGCCAGCAGCGCGGGACTAGGGTCCCTCGAGCAGTACTTC.

Notes on this clone: This specimen includes other DNA sequences encoding the same CDR3. The chain employs TRBV6-5 and TRBJ1-2; tentatively, D is TRBD1 (6 bases). V lost 5 bases to trimming and J lost 8 bases, with 9 bases between them. Germline CDR1 reads MNHEY; CDR2 reads SVGAGI. There are 11 residues in the CDR3. The CDR3 region has the DNA TGTGCCAGCAGTAACAGGGTCGGCTACACCTTC. This encodes CASSNRVGYTF.

The V and J genes are TRBV5-1 and TRBJ1-2; no definite D call. The CDR3 runs to 14 residues. Germline lookup yields CDR1 SGHRS and CDR2 YFSETQ. Trimming shortened V by 0 bases and J by 0 bases, and 6 bases separated the two germline ends. The CDR3 DNA follows: TGCGCCAGCAGCTTGGAGAACACTAACTATGGCTACACCTTC. Translation: CASSLENTNYGYTF.

Here the CDR3 DNA reads TGTGCCAGCAGCCTAGGATTAGTCCGGGGGGAGACCCAGTACTTC. Translation gives CASSLGLVRGETQYF. The V and J genes are TRBV7-3 and TRBJ2-5, with D possibly matching TRBD2 (6 bases). The germline V and J ends were trimmed by 5 bases and 5 bases, with 18 bases remaining between them. Per germline, CDR1 SGHTA and CDR2 FQGTGA. This CDR3 comprises 15 residues.

The CDR3 DNA follows: TGCGCCAGCAGCTTGTTACAGGGGGCGACCGAGCAGTACTTC. Residues: CASSLLQGATEQYF. The chain combines TRBV5-1 with TRBJ2-7; 9 positions agree with TRBD1. J lost 6 bases, V lost 1 base, and 5 bases had no gene match. CDR1 is SGHRS and CDR2 is YFSETQ in the germline V gene. The CDR3 contains 14 residues.

The rearrangement uses TRBV7-9 and TRBJ2-1; 8 positions agree with TRBD2. This CDR3 is 18 amino acids long. With 2 bases clipped from V and 4 bases from J, the junction kept 13 bases outside the gene matches. Germline CDR1 and CDR2: SEHNR and FQNEAQ (reference sequence). CDR3 DNA sequence: TGTGCCAGCAGCTTAATGAGGGCTGGGGCGGGGGGTTACAATGAGCAGTTCTTC. This encodes CASSLMRAGAGGYNEQFF.

CDR3 region: CASSLMTGLIETQYF. The CDR3 bases are TGCGCCAGCAGCTTGATGACAGGGCTAATCGAGACCCAGTACTTC. V usage is TRBV5-1 and J usage is TRBJ2-5, with TRBD1 identical over 7 bases. Germline assignment: CDR1 SGHRS and CDR2 YFSETQ. CDR3 length: 15 amino acids. Trimming cost V 1 base and J 5 bases; bases outside gene matches: 8.